This T cell receptor (beta chain) is drawn from a study of control samples from healthy donors and cancer patients. The CDR3 is 17 amino acids. The germline gives CDR1 SEHNR, CDR2 FQNEAQ (reference sequence). J gave up 7 bases and V 2 bases, and 10 bases lay outside the gene matches. Method: immunoSEQ multiplex PCR; TCRdb's copy keeps in-frame clones and lacks some. The sample yields around 140,000 clones, over 80% seen once. This chain links TRBV7-9 with TRBJ2-2; 10 nucleotides agree with TRBD2. Sequenced material: blood. This sequence originates from a woman between 45 and 65 years old in good health. CDR3 DNA: TGTGCCAGCAGCTTATCCCTAGCGGGGGATAAGGTCGGGGAGCTGTTTTTT. It codes for CASSLSLAGDKVGELFF.